Listed here is a single TCR beta chain. Its matching antigen is unknown. Some 10^5 TCR templates were assayed per sample. The repertoire was sequenced with immunoSEQ multiplex PCR; TCRdb's copy has only in-frame clones and lacks some. The sample lists 100,000 or so clones; about 94% were seen once. These data come from a study of siplizumab effects on memory and regulatory T cells. Findings and caveats of the study: No naive or memory phenotype could be assigned to roughly 80-97% of proliferating clones. Naive T cells, seemingly more diverse than memory cells, seemed major alloresponse contributors. Tracing alloreactive clones into unstimulated subsets worked for only a minor fraction of them.

The receptor's source is a human donor in good health. Sequencing was performed on non-Treg CD4+ T cells sorted from blood.

The CDR3 DNA sequence: TGTGCCAGCAGTGAGGCCCCGGGAGCCACCTACGAGCAGTACTTC. Its protein product is CASSEAPGATYEQYF. The V and J genes are TRBV6-1 and TRBJ2-7; possible D gene TRBD2, 6 bases. In germline, CDR1 is MNHNS, CDR2 SASEGT. Trimming shortened V by 3 bases and J by 2 bases, and 14 bases separated the two germline ends. The CDR3 extends over 15 amino acids.